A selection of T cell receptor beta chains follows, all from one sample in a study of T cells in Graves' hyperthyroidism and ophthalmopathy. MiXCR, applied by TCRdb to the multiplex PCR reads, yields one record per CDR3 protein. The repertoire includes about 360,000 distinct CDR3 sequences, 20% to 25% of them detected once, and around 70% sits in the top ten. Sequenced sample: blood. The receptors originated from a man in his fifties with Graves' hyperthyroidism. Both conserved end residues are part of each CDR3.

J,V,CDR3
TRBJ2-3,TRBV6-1,CASRPVVIGLHSTDTQYF
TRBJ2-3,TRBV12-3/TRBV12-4,CASSSTPGERTDTQYF
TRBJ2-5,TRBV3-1,CAISQSGGSVETQYF
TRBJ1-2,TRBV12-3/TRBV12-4,CASSLGGERGYTF
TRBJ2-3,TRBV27,CASSYRRASSTDTQYF
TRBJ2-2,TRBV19,CASSKNRVLDTGELFF
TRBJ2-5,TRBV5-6,CASSFGRERTQYF
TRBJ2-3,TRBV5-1,CASSLARVLQSTDTQYF
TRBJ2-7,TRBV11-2,CASSFPVGQAYEQYF
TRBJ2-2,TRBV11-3,CASSFLRGTGELFF
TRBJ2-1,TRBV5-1,CASSLEHRNNEQFF
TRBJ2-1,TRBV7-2,CASSKNVPRGNEQFF
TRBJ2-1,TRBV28,CASSFLREAHEQFF
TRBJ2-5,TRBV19,CASSPGGTPRETQYF
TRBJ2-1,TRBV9,CASSVELAEYNEQFF
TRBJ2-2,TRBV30,CAWSTDRDFAGELFF
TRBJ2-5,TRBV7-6,CASSVYQETQYF
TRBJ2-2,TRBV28,CAAVAGGRTGELFF
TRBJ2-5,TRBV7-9,CASSSRRGGEETQYF
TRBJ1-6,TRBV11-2,CASSLVGTGYSPLHF
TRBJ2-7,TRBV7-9,CASSSGPNPYEQYF
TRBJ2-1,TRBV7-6,CASSLARDFNNEQFF
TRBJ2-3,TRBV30,CAWALTEFTQYF
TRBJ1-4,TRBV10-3,CAISDPEQGATTNEKLFF
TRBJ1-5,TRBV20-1,CSARAYPAENSNQPQHF
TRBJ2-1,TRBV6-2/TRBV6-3,CASSYSIASGSGEQFF
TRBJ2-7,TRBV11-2,CASSQRTGFIEQYF
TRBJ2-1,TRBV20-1,CSARESGSLPYNEQFF
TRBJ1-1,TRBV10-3,CAITAGTGDKAFF